The 17 T cell receptor beta chains presented below share a single source sample, sequenced in a study of T cells in Graves' hyperthyroidism and ophthalmopathy. The source material, RNA transcripts, was used to amplify TCR beta CDR3 regions. TCR CDR3 regions were first amplified by RT-PCR with HTBI primers. TCRdb ran MiXCR on the multiplex PCR reads and lists one entry per CDR3 protein. The sample has hundreds of thousands of distinct CDR3 sequences, approximately 40% seen once. The sequenced sample consisted of blood. The receptors come from a man aged 18 to 30 with Graves' hyperthyroidism.

The gene calls are TRBV15 and TRBJ2-5, with D possibly matching TRBD2 (6 bases). The ends were cut back, 1 base at V and 5 bases at J, with 11 bases in the middle. The CDR3 runs to 14 residues. Germline V gene lookup returns CDR1 LNHNV and CDR2 YYDKDF (reference sequence). The CDR3 region is CATSRGDAGETQYF. The CDR3 DNA is TGTGCCACCAGCAGAGGGGATGCGGGGGAGACCCAGTACTTC.

This clonotype was seen a handful of times. The chain is built from TRBV2 and TRBJ2-7; TRBD1 might be the D (6 bases). The CDR3 sequence is 16 residues long. Per germline, CDR1 SNHLY and CDR2 FYNNEI. Trimming left V 5 bases short and J 0 bases short, with 17 bases between. CDR3 sequence (DNA): TGTGCCAGCAGTTCCTCCGGTGGGGGCCTCTCCTACGAGCAGTACTTC. It translates to CASSSSGGGLSYEQYF.

A note on this clonotype: This is likely a read error, given that the CDR3 carries no conserved phenylalanine or tryptophan at its end. The chain combines TRBV4-3 with TRBJ1-1; a possible D gene is TRBD1 (5 bases). The germline CDR1 and CDR2 sequences are LGHNA and YSLEER. V lost 4 bases, J lost 0 bases, and 9 bases lay in between. The CDR3 spans 14 residues. The DNA of the CDR3 is TGCGCCAGCAGCCCCCGACAGCTGAACACTGAAGCTTTCTCT. Translated: CASSPRQLNTEAFS.

The chain employs TRBV7-2 and TRBJ2-7; 14 bases align to TRBD2. CDR3 length equals 15 residues. Germline CDR1 reads SGHTA; CDR2 reads FQGNSA. V lost 5 bases and J lost 4; bases outside the gene matches: 4. Here the CDR3 reads CASSGTSGSEYEQYF. In DNA, the CDR3 is TGTGCCAGCAGCGGGACTAGCGGGAGTGAGTACGAGCAGTACTTC.

This clonotype came up many times. The chain carries TRBV6-1 and TRBJ1-2; the D is unclear. The V gene's germline CDR1 is MNHNS and CDR2 SASEGT. The germline V and J ends were trimmed by 2 bases and 6 bases, with 1 base remaining between them. The CDR3 is 10 amino acids. The CDR3 sequence: CASSENGYTF. CDR3 DNA: TGTGCCAGCAGTGAAAATGGCTACACCTTC.

J is TRBJ1-3 and V is TRBV10-2, with D possibly TRBD1 on 6 matching bases. This CDR3 comprises 17 residues. Germline V lookup: CDR1 WSHSY, CDR2 SAAADI. V was cut by 2 bases and J by 0 bases, with 14 bases left in between. The CDR3 protein is CASSEGNKDSSGNTIYF. The CDR3 nucleotides are TGCGCCAGCAGTGAGGGGAACAAGGACAGCTCTGGAAACACCATATATTTT.

The chain links TRBV7-9 to TRBJ1-1; D is possibly TRBD1 (5 bases). V lost 1 base, J lost 4 bases, and 13 bases lay in between. Germline V gene lookup returns CDR1 SEHNR and CDR2 FQNEAQ (reference sequence). The CDR3 loop spans 15 amino acids. CDR3 nucleotide sequence: TGTGCCAGCAGCTTAGGGTCGGGGCGCAGCACTGAAGCTTTCTTT. This translates into CASSLGSGRSTEAFF.

This clonotype appeared many times. The chain links TRBV20-1 to TRBJ2-6; the D gene is possibly TRBD1 (5 bases). V was clipped by 5 bases and J by 0 bases, with 8 bases between them. The CDR3 spans 14 residues. Germline-derived CDR1 and CDR2 are DFQATT and SNEGSKA (reference sequence). The CDR3 here is CSAVDSSGANVLTF. CDR3 bases: TGCAGTGCTGTAGACAGCTCTGGGGCCAACGTCCTGACTTTC.

The V gene is TRBV5-1, the J gene TRBJ1-3; unclear D gene. The V gene's germline CDR1 is SGHRS and CDR2 YFSETQ. V was pared by 2 bases and J by 0 bases, with 12 bases between. This CDR3 has 16 amino acids. In DNA, the CDR3 is TGCGCCAGCAGCTTAGGAGACACCAACTCTGGAAACACCATATATTTT. Its translation: CASSLGDTNSGNTIYF.

The chain links TRBV29-1 to TRBJ2-7; a weak D match, TRBD2 (5 bases). Germline V lookup: CDR1 SQVTM, CDR2 ANQGSEA. CDR3 length: 14 residues. The CDR3 spells CSYEGGRSSYEQYF. The DNA of the CDR3 is TGCAGTTACGAGGGCGGCAGGAGCTCCTACGAGCAGTACTTC.

The rearrangement joins TRBV7-4 to TRBJ1-1; 7 positions match TRBD1. Germline V gene data show CDR1 as SGHVT and CDR2 as SQSDAQ. The J segment lost 0 bases and the V segment lost 5 bases, leaving 12 bases of the junction unmatched. This CDR3 is 17 amino acids long. The DNA of the CDR3 is TGTGCCAGCAGCCTAGGGGGCCTTTGGCAGATGAACACTGAAGCTTTCTTT. It is translated as CASSLGGLWQMNTEAFF.

The chain uses TRBV29-1 and TRBJ2-1; D is undetermined. Trimming left V 4 bases short and J 5 bases short, with 12 bases between. The CDR3 totals 13 residues. CDR1 and CDR2 (germline): SQVTM, ANQGSEA. The CDR3 sequence: CSVVGFRDNEQFF. For the CDR3, the DNA is TGCAGCGTTGTAGGGTTCCGGGACAATGAGCAGTTCTTC.

This clonotype turned up a few times. The rearrangement uses TRBV7-2 and TRBJ2-7, with D possibly matching TRBD1 (5 bases). The CDR3 runs 15 residues. V lost 1 base, J lost 0 bases, and 10 bases lay in between. Germline CDR1 and CDR2: SGHTA and FQGNSA. CDR3 protein: CASSLDPGNSYEQYF. The CDR3 DNA reads TGTGCCAGCAGCTTAGATCCAGGGAACTCCTACGAGCAGTACTTC.

This clonotype turned up a few times. The genes are TRBV4-3 and TRBJ2-2, with D perhaps matching TRBD1 or TRBD2 (6 bases each). Looked up from germline, CDR1 is LGHNA and CDR2 is YSLEER. Trimming took off 5 bases at V and 5 bases at J, with 12 bases between the two ends. This CDR3 contains 14 residues. The CDR3 bases are TGCGCCAGCAGCGGGGGGCCGAGAACCGGGGAGCTGTTTTTT. Amino acids: CASSGGPRTGELFF.

This clonotype was counted only a few times. At one boundary the junction diverges from the germline segment, which might be a read error. The chain recombines TRBV5-1 with TRBJ1-5, with no clear D. The CDR3 loop spans 16 amino acids. Germline V CDR1 and CDR2: SGHRS, YFSETQ. The CDR3 sequence: CASSFGLAVSNQPQHF. The CDR3 nucleotides are TGTGCCAGCAGCTTCGGGTTGGCTGTTTCCAATCAGCCCCAGCATTTT.

This clonotype has at least ten counts. This chain links TRBV10-3 with TRBJ2-5; tentative D call: TRBD2 (5 bases). The CDR3 has 13 residues. Germline CDR1 and CDR2: ENHRY and SYGVKD. V lost 2 bases, J lost 5 bases, and 9 bases lay in between. CDR3 sequence reads: CAISEAREETQYF. The CDR3, as DNA: TGTGCCATCAGTGAGGCGAGGGAGGAGACCCAGTACTTC.

V is TRBV9 and J is TRBJ1-1, with 9 positions matching TRBD1. V lost 4 bases and J lost 7; bases outside the gene matches: 8. The CDR3 consists of 14 residues. CDR1 SGDLS and CDR2 YYNGEE come from the germline V gene. CDR3 region: CASSRQGGVDEAFF. The DNA of the CDR3 is TGTGCCAGCAGCCGACAGGGGGGGGTGGATGAAGCTTTCTTT.